What follows describes a single T cell receptor beta chain. Trimming took 4 bases from V and 5 from J, leaving 12 bases between them. Germline CDR1 SGHRS, CDR2 YFSETQ. The CDR3 has 13 amino acids. The data are from a study of blood T cell repertoires in COVID-19. Study summary: Donors in the United States, Italy and Spain gave samples during acute or convalescent COVID-19.

Only in-frame clones appear in the TCRdb table, and some are missing; sequencing was by immunoSEQ multiplex PCR. The sample includes approximately 170,000 clones, 86% of them seen just once. This sequence was found in a man in his 70s with acute or convalescent COVID-19. Material: peripheral blood. The J gene is TRBJ2-5, the V gene TRBV5-1; D possibly corresponds to TRBD2 (5 bases). Here the CDR3 reads CASSRGPGETQYF. CDR3 DNA sequence: TGCGCCAGCAGCCGCGGTCCGGGGGAGACCCAGTACTTC. Drawing the rest from reference TRBV5-1 and TRBJ2-5, the complete variable domain is KAGVTQTPRYLIKTRGQQVTLSCSPISGHRSVSWYQQTPGQGLQFLFEYFSETQRNKGNFPGRFSGRQFSNSRSEMNVSTLELGDSALYLCASSRGPGETQYFGPGTRLLVL.